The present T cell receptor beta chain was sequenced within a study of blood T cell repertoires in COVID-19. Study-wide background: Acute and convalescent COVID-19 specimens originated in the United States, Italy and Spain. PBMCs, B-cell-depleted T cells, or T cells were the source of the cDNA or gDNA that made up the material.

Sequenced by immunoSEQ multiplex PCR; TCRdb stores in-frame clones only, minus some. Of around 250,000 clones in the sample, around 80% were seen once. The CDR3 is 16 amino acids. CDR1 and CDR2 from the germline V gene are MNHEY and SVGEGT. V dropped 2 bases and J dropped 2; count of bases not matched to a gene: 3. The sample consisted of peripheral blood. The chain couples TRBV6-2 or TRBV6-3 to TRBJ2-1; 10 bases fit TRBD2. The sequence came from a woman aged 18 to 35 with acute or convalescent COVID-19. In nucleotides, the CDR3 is TGTGCCAGCAGTTACCCAACTAGCGGGACCTACAATGAGCAGTTCTTC. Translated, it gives CASSYPTSGTYNEQFF.